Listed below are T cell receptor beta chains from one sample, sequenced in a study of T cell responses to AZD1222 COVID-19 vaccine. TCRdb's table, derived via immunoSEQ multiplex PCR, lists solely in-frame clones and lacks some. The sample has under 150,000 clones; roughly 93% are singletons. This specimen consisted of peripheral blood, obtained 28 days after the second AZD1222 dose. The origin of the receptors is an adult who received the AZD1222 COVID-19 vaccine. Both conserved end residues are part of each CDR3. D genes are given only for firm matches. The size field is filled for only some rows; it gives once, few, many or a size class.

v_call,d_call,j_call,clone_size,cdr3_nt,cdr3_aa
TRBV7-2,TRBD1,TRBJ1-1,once,TGTGCCAGCAGCTTAGGAGGGGGCGGGATGGGCACTGAAGCTTTCTTT,CASSLGGGGMGTEAFF
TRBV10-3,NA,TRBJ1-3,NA,TGTGCCATCAGCAGGGACGGCGGGGGTGGAAACACCATATATTTT,CAISRDGGGGNTIYF
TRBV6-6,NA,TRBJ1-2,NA,TGTGCCAGCAGTCCCGGACGGCTATCCTATGGCTACACCTTC,CASSPGRLSYGYTF
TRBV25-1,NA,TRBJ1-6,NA,TGTGCCAGCAGTTCCACGACAGGTCCCTCCTATAATTCACCCCTCCACTTT,CASSSTTGPSYNSPLHF
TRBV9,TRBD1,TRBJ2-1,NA,TGTGCCAGCAGCGCCCACGGGACAGTAGTACAAGATGAGCAGTTCTTC,CASSAHGTVVQDEQFF
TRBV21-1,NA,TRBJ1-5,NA,TGTGCCAGCAGCCCTCGGGACAGGGGGGTAAAGAGCAATCAGCCCCAGCATTTT,CASSPRDRGVKSNQPQHF
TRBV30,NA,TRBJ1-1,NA,TGTGCCTGGACCCGAGACAGTCGCTATGAAGCTTTCTTT,CAWTRDSRYEAFF
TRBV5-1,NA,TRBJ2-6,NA,TGCGCCAGTATACAAGGGACTTCTGGGGCCAACGTCCTGACTTTC,CASIQGTSGANVLTF
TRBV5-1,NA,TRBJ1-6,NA,TGCGCCAGCAGCCCCGGAAGGGGTATAGGGAATTCACCCCTCCACTTT,CASSPGRGIGNSPLHF
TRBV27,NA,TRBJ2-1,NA,TGTGCCAGCAGTCCATCCTCGGGGGCTTTGGTGGTCGAGCAGTTCTTC,CASSPSSGALVVEQFF
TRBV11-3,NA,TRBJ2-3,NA,TGTGCCAGCAGCTTAGGTTATGTGCGGGGACTCACAGATACGCAGTATTTT,CASSLGYVRGLTDTQYF
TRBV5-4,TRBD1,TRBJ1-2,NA,TGTGCCAGCAGCTTGGGGACAGGGCAACGCTATGGCTACACCTTC,CASSLGTGQRYGYTF
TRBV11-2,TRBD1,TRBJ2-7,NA,TGTGCCAGCAGCCCGGTAGGGACAGGTACTTCGAGCTCCTACGAGCAGTACTTC,CASSPVGTGTSSSYEQYF
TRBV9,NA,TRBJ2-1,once,TGTGCCAGCAGCGTCCGAGACAATGAGCAGTTCTTC,CASSVRDNEQFF
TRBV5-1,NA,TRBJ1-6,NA,TGCGCCAGCAGTTCACAGGGTGCCGGTTCACCCCTCCACTTT,CASSSQGAGSPLHF
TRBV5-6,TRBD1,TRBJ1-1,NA,TGTGCCAGCAGCGTGGGACAGCTCATGAACACTGAAGCTTTCTTT,CASSVGQLMNTEAFF
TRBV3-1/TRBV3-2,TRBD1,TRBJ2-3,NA,TGTGCCAGCGGCAGGGGGCTAGCCAACACAGATACGCAGTATTTT,CASGRGLANTDTQYF
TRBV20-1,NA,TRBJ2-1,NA,TGCAGTGCTCTCCGGGCCCCAGAACAGTTCTTC,CSALRAPEQFF
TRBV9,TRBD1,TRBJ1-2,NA,TGTGCCAGCGAGAGGACAGGGGGCTTGGGTGGCTACACCTTC,CASERTGGLGGYTF
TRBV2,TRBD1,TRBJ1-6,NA,TGTGCCAGCAGTGGTCAGGGGGGCTATAATTCACCCCTCCACTTT,CASSGQGGYNSPLHF
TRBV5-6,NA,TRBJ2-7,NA,TGTGCCAGCAGCTCTTGGACTGAGACCTACGAGCAGTACTTC,CASSSWTETYEQYF
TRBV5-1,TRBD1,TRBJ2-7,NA,TGCGCCAGCAGCACCTATCAGGGGGCCTCCTACGAGCAGTACTTC,CASSTYQGASYEQYF
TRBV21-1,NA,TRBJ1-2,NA,TGTGCCAGCATCCTCCCGGGGGCGCTATATGGCTACACCTTC,CASILPGALYGYTF
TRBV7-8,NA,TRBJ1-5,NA,TGTGCCAGCAGCTTGGCCGAGGATCAGCCCCAGCATTTT,CASSLAEDQPQHF
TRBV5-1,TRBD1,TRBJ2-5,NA,TGCGCCAGCAGCTGGGACAGCCAAGAGACCCAGTACTTC,CASSWDSQETQYF
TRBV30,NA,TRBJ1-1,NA,TGTGCCTGGAGTACCGCCAGGGGAAGGCCGAACACTGAAGCTTTCTTT,CAWSTARGRPNTEAFF
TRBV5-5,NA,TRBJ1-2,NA,TGTGCCAGCAGTTCAACAGGAGACTATGGCTACACCTTC,CASSSTGDYGYTF
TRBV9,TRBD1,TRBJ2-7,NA,TGTGCCAGCAGCGTACCGGGACAGAAGGCTGGCGAGCAGTACTTC,CASSVPGQKAGEQYF
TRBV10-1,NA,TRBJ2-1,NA,TGCGCCAGCAGTGAGGAGCCTTCCAATGAGCAGTTCTTC,CASSEEPSNEQFF
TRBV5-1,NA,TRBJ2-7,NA,TGCGCCAGCAGCTTGGACGGGGGGCCCTACGAGCAGTACTTC,CASSLDGGPYEQYF
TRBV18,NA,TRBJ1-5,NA,TGTGCCAGCTCCGACGCGGCCCCTCGGGGGAATCAGCCCCAGCATTTT,CASSDAAPRGNQPQHF
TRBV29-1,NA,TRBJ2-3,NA,TGCAGCGTTGAAACCGTGAACACAGATACGCAGTATTTT,CSVETVNTDTQYF
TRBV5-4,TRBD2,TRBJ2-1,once,TGTGCCAGCAATGCGGGGGGAACCAGGAACGAGCAGTTCTTC,CASNAGGTRNEQFF
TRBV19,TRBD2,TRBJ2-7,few,TGTGCCAGTAGTACTAGCGGCACCTACGAGCAGTACTTC,CASSTSGTYEQYF
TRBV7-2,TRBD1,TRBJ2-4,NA,TGTGCCAGCAGCTTAGCCGGACAGGGAGGAACGATTCAGTACTTC,CASSLAGQGGTIQYF